The rows below give T cell receptor beta chains drawn from one sample of a study of regulatory T cells in long-lasting Graves disease. TCRdb recomputed calls from the multiplex PCR reads with MiXCR, one row per CDR3 protein. The repertoire holds more than 300,000 distinct CDR3 sequences, roughly 24% seen once, with under 35% in the top ten. The sample here was peripheral blood mononuclear cells (PBMCs), taken when the disease was refractory, from a patient treated with antithyroid drugs. The source is a woman aged 40 to 50 with Graves disease. CDR3s include the opening cysteine and the closing phenylalanine or tryptophan. The D gene is left open where the match is weak. Part of the rows lack a size; the others show once, few, many or a class for expanded clones.

cdr3_nt: TGCGCCAGCAGCCAAGATGAGGGGTACACTGAAGCTTTCTTT
cdr3_aa: CASSQDEGYTEAFF
v_call: TRBV4-1
d_call: -
j_call: TRBJ1-1
clone_size: few

cdr3_nt: TGTGCCAGTAGCCACACAGGGAACCTAGCCAAAAACATTCAGTACTTC
cdr3_aa: CASSHTGNLAKNIQYF
v_call: TRBV19
d_call: -
j_call: TRBJ2-4
clone_size: few

cdr3_nt: TGCAGTGCTAGAGTGGGAGTCAACGAGCAGTACTTC
cdr3_aa: CSARVGVNEQYF
v_call: TRBV20-1
d_call: -
j_call: TRBJ2-7
clone_size: -

cdr3_nt: TGTGCCAGCAGTTCCATCCGGGGAGAGACCCAGTACTTC
cdr3_aa: CASSSIRGETQYF
v_call: TRBV27
d_call: -
j_call: TRBJ2-5
clone_size: many

cdr3_nt: TGTGCCAGCAGTTACTCCCCACAGTGGGCGAACACCGGGGAGCTGTTTTTT
cdr3_aa: CASSYSPQWANTGELFF
v_call: TRBV6-5
d_call: -
j_call: TRBJ2-2
clone_size: few

cdr3_nt: TGTGCCAGCAGTGGAACTGCAGGCTATGGCTACACCTTC
cdr3_aa: CASSGTAGYGYTF
v_call: TRBV2
d_call: -
j_call: TRBJ1-2
clone_size: many

cdr3_nt: TGTGCCAGCAGTTATCCATACCTTAAGACTGGCGGGTTTTTCACCGGGGAGCTGTTTTTT
cdr3_aa: CASSYPYLKTGGFFTGELFF
v_call: TRBV28
d_call: -
j_call: TRBJ2-2
clone_size: few

cdr3_nt: TGTGCCAGCACTAAAATCCAAGAGACCCAGTACTTC
cdr3_aa: CASTKIQETQYF
v_call: TRBV28
d_call: -
j_call: TRBJ2-5
clone_size: many

cdr3_nt: TGTGCCAGTAGCGGACAGGGGAACGGAAAACTGTTTTTT
cdr3_aa: CASSGQGNGKLFF
v_call: TRBV19
d_call: TRBD1
j_call: TRBJ1-4
clone_size: -

cdr3_nt: TGTGCCAGCAGTTTCAGGAGATACGAGCAGTACTTC
cdr3_aa: CASSFRRYEQYF
v_call: TRBV28
d_call: -
j_call: TRBJ2-7
clone_size: many

cdr3_nt: TGTGCCACCAGCAGAGACATCCTCCAGCCCACGGGGGAAAAGGAGGATTTGGAAAAACTGTTTTTT
cdr3_aa: CATSRDILQPTGEKEDLEKLFF
v_call: TRBV15
d_call: -
j_call: TRBJ1-4
clone_size: -

cdr3_nt: TGTGCCAGCCGACAGTCTTTGAACACTGAAGCTTTCTTT
cdr3_aa: CASRQSLNTEAFF
v_call: TRBV28
d_call: -
j_call: TRBJ1-1
clone_size: many

cdr3_nt: TGCAGCGTCCCCGGGCGGGGAGGCTATGGCTACACCTTC
cdr3_aa: CSVPGRGGYGYTF
v_call: TRBV29-1
d_call: -
j_call: TRBJ1-2
clone_size: many

cdr3_nt: TGTGCCAGCAGTCCGGCGACAGGCTCGGTGACCCAGTACTTC
cdr3_aa: CASSPATGSVTQYF
v_call: TRBV28
d_call: -
j_call: TRBJ2-5
clone_size: many

cdr3_nt: TGCGCCAGCAGCCAAGTACCCGGGGGGACTAATGAAAAACTGTTTTTT
cdr3_aa: CASSQVPGGTNEKLFF
v_call: TRBV2
d_call: -
j_call: TRBJ1-4
clone_size: -

cdr3_nt: TGTGCCGTTTCGGGACTAGCGGGAGTTCCAACCGGGGAGCTGTTTTTT
cdr3_aa: CAVSGLAGVPTGELFF
v_call: TRBV7-9
d_call: TRBD2
j_call: TRBJ2-2
clone_size: -

cdr3_nt: TGCAGTGCTAGAGATCTGCCTAGCGGGATTACAGATACGCAGTATTTT
cdr3_aa: CSARDLPSGITDTQYF
v_call: TRBV20-1
d_call: TRBD2
j_call: TRBJ2-3
clone_size: -

cdr3_nt: TGCGCCAGCAGTAGGGCTGGGACAGATTACCAAGAGACCCAGTACTTC
cdr3_aa: CASSRAGTDYQETQYF
v_call: TRBV5-1
d_call: TRBD1
j_call: TRBJ2-5
clone_size: few

cdr3_nt: TGTGCCAGCAGCTATGGACTAGCGACCCAAGAGACCCAGTACTTC
cdr3_aa: CASSYGLATQETQYF
v_call: TRBV7-9
d_call: TRBD2
j_call: TRBJ2-5
clone_size: -

cdr3_nt: TGTGCCAGCAGCCCAGACCCAGGGGGCGTCGGCTACACCTTC
cdr3_aa: CASSPDPGGVGYTF
v_call: TRBV11-2
d_call: TRBD1
j_call: TRBJ1-2
clone_size: many

cdr3_nt: TGTGCCAGCAGCTTAGCGATGGGGTTGACTGAAGCTTTCTTT
cdr3_aa: CASSLAMGLTEAFF
v_call: TRBV7-2
d_call: -
j_call: TRBJ1-1
clone_size: many

cdr3_nt: TGTACCAGTAGTACCCCCGGCTTAGGGGCGGGCGGCTACACCTTC
cdr3_aa: CTSSTPGLGAGGYTF
v_call: TRBV19
d_call: -
j_call: TRBJ1-2
clone_size: -

cdr3_nt: TGTGCCAGCAAGAAGGGCCTGGTAGAGGAGACCCAGTACTTC
cdr3_aa: CASKKGLVEETQYF
v_call: TRBV27
d_call: -
j_call: TRBJ2-5
clone_size: -

cdr3_nt: TGTGCCAGCAGCTTTCAGGGGGGCCGGGAGACCCAGTACTTC
cdr3_aa: CASSFQGGRETQYF
v_call: TRBV7-9
d_call: -
j_call: TRBJ2-5
clone_size: -

cdr3_nt: TGTGCCAGCAGCTTGGTCGGGGCGGCCTACGAGCAGTACTTC
cdr3_aa: CASSLVGAAYEQYF
v_call: TRBV5-4
d_call: -
j_call: TRBJ2-7
clone_size: once

cdr3_nt: TGCAGCGTTGAACATTCCGGACTAGCGGGAGTATCTGGGGCCAACGTCCTGACTTTC
cdr3_aa: CSVEHSGLAGVSGANVLTF
v_call: TRBV29-1
d_call: TRBD2
j_call: TRBJ2-6
clone_size: many

cdr3_nt: TGTGCCAGCAGTTTCGGGGGTGGAGGGTTTCGCAATCAGCCCCAGCATTTT
cdr3_aa: CASSFGGGGFRNQPQHF
v_call: TRBV28
d_call: -
j_call: TRBJ1-5
clone_size: many

cdr3_nt: TGTGCCAGCAGCGCAATTCTCGGTACAGGACGAAACCGGGCCAGCTCCTACGAGCAGTACTTC
cdr3_aa: CASSAILGTGRNRASSYEQYF
v_call: TRBV7-9
d_call: -
j_call: TRBJ2-7
clone_size: few

cdr3_nt: TGTGCCAGCAGCTTAAGGACCCCCAGTCCGGATACGCAGTATTTT
cdr3_aa: CASSLRTPSPDTQYF
v_call: TRBV7-9
d_call: -
j_call: TRBJ2-3
clone_size: few

cdr3_nt: TGTGCCATCAGTTCTTCTAGGGGGGAACAAGAGACCCAGTACTTC
cdr3_aa: CAISSSRGEQETQYF
v_call: TRBV10-3
d_call: -
j_call: TRBJ2-5
clone_size: many